This T cell receptor (beta chain) was recorded in a study of blood T cell repertoires in COVID-19. In the study overall: Acute and convalescent COVID-19 samples came from the United States, Italy and Spain. PBMCs, B-cell-depleted T cells, or T cells provided the cDNA or gDNA that made up the material.

Per the authors' pipeline: Nucleated cell number was recorded as an estimate derived from reference gene primer amplification. The repertoire was sequenced with immunoSEQ multiplex PCR; TCRdb's copy has only in-frame clones and lacks some. Clone size and the V and J calls come from that table; the DNA yielded D and trimming. The sample lists 100,000 or so clones, roughly 79% seen once, with around 29% in the top ten. J lost 7 bases, V lost 7 bases, and 7 bases had no gene match. The CDR3 covers 13 residues. The V and J genes are TRBV12-3 or TRBV12-4 and TRBJ1-2; 9 nucleotides line up with TRBD1. The sample was peripheral blood. The sequence was obtained from a man between 65 and 85 years old with active or convalescent COVID-19. Written as DNA, the CDR3 is TGTGCCAGCAACCCGGGACAGGGAGTTGGCTACACCTTC. Protein sequence: CASNPGQGVGYTF.